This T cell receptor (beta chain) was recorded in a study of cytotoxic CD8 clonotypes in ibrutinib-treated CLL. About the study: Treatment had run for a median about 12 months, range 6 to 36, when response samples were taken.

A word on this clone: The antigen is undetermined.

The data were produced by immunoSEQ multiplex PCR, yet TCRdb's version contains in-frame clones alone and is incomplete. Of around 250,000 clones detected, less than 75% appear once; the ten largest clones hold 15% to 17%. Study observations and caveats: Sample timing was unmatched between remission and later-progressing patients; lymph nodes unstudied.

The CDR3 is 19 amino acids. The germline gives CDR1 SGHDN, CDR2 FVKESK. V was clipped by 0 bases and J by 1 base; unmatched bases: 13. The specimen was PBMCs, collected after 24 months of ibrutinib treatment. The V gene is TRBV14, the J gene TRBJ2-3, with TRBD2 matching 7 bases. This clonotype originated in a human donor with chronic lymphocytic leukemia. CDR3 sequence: CASSQDRASGEGGTDTQYF. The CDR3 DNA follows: TGTGCCAGCAGCCAAGATCGGGCTAGCGGAGAGGGTGGCACAGATACGCAGTATTTT.